Listed below are T cell receptor beta chains from one sample, sequenced in a study of cytomegalovirus exposure and HLA in healthy donors. Here immunoSEQ multiplex PCR was the method, and the copy in TCRdb shows in-frame clones only, minus some. Its table records about 130,000 clones. The material sequenced was PBMCs. These receptors came from a man in his late teens or twenties in good health and CMV-seronegative. The CDR3 runs from the conserved cysteine through the conserved F or W. D genes are given only for firm matches.

d_call,j_call,v_call,cdr3_aa,cdr3_nt
TRBD1,TRBJ1-4,TRBV9,CASSEQGTGNEKLFF,TGTGCCAGCAGCGAACAAGGGACAGGGAATGAAAAACTGTTTTTT
.,TRBJ2-1,TRBV7-9,CASIPESLGGYNEQFF,TGTGCCAGCATCCCCGAAAGCTTAGGAGGCTACAATGAGCAGTTCTTC
.,TRBJ1-5,TRBV2,CASTPERLGLSNQPQHF,TGTGCCAGCACCCCGGAGAGATTAGGTCTTAGCAATCAGCCCCAGCATTTT
TRBD1,TRBJ2-7,TRBV27,CASTLGWGQGAREQYF,TGTGCCAGCACCTTAGGGTGGGGGCAGGGGGCCCGCGAGCAGTACTTC
.,TRBJ1-1,TRBV2,CASKGRATEAFF,TGTGCCAGCAAGGGGAGGGCCACTGAAGCTTTCTTT
TRBD1,TRBJ1-3,TRBV9,CASSPRGWTGGNSGNTIYF,TGTGCCAGCAGCCCCAGGGGTTGGACAGGGGGCAACTCTGGAAACACCATATATTTT
.,TRBJ1-1,TRBV27,CASSLGGGTEAFF,TGTGCCAGCAGTTTAGGCGGGGGGACTGAAGCTTTCTTT
TRBD1,TRBJ2-7,TRBV27,CASSSSQGQLSYEQYF,TGTGCCAGCAGTTCAAGCCAGGGACAGCTCTCCTACGAGCAGTACTTC
TRBD2,TRBJ2-7,TRBV5-1,CASSLGLATPYEQYF,TGCGCCAGCAGCTTGGGACTAGCGACCCCCTACGAGCAGTACTTC
.,TRBJ1-1,TRBV6-1,CASSESDRTYTEAFF,TGTGCCAGCAGTGAATCGGACAGAACCTACACTGAAGCTTTCTTT
.,TRBJ1-1,TRBV19,CASSIDYGGNTEAFF,TGTGCCAGTAGTATAGACTACGGAGGGAACACTGAAGCTTTCTTT
TRBD1,TRBJ2-7,TRBV7-8,CASSRDRPYEQYF,TGTGCCAGCAGCCGGGACAGACCCTACGAGCAGTACTTC
.,TRBJ2-2,TRBV2,CARWERSTGELFF,TGTGCCAGATGGGAGCGGAGCACCGGGGAGCTGTTTTTT
.,TRBJ2-1,TRBV4-1,CASSQEGTPYNEQFF,TGCGCCAGCAGCCAAGAAGGGACACCCTACAATGAGCAGTTCTTC
.,TRBJ1-2,TRBV9,CASSSRGNRNYGYTF,TGTGCCAGCAGCTCTAGGGGGAACAGGAACTATGGCTACACCTTC
.,TRBJ2-7,TRBV10-1,CASSESTGRRGPYEQYF,TGCGCCAGCAGTGAGTCAACGGGAAGGCGGGGGCCCTACGAGCAGTACTTC
TRBD1,TRBJ2-3,TRBV5-6,CASSLTGTGSTDTQYF,TGTGCCAGCAGCTTAACCGGGACAGGGTCCACAGATACGCAGTATTTT
TRBD1,TRBJ2-7,TRBV5-6,CASSRGTGRYEQYF,TGTGCCAGCAGCCGCGGGACAGGCCGCTACGAGCAGTACTTC
.,TRBJ2-1,TRBV11-2,CASSPRLAVGYEQFF,TGTGCCAGCAGCCCACGTTTAGCGGTAGGGTATGAGCAGTTCTTC
.,TRBJ2-1,TRBV9,CASSVVVAGPYNEQFF,TGTGCCAGCAGCGTAGTCGTGGCAGGCCCCTACAATGAGCAGTTCTTC
.,TRBJ1-1,TRBV7-9,CASSLIRGNTEAFF,TGTGCCAGCAGCTTAATCCGGGGGAACACTGAAGCTTTCTTT
.,TRBJ2-3,TRBV5-1,CASSQKLGASTDTQYF,TGCGCCAGCAGCCAGAAGTTGGGGGCTAGCACAGATACGCAGTATTTT
.,TRBJ2-7,TRBV7-9,CASSLRVRGGEQYF,TGTGCCAGCAGCCTCCGGGTCAGAGGTGGCGAGCAGTACTTC
.,TRBJ1-3,TRBV4-1,CASSQDRQSSGNTIYF,TGCGCCAGCAGCCAAGACAGGCAGAGCTCTGGAAACACCATATATTTT
.,TRBJ1-1,TRBV7-9,CASSPARGTEAFF,TGTGCCAGCAGCCCAGCGCGAGGAACTGAAGCTTTCTTT
TRBD1,TRBJ2-1,TRBV10-1,CASSEPGTGGNEQFF,TGCGCCAGCAGTGAGCCCGGGACAGGGGGGAATGAGCAGTTCTTC
TRBD2,TRBJ2-3,TRBV4-2,CASSTRLAGGADTQYF,TGTGCCAGCAGCACTAGACTAGCGGGAGGGGCAGATACGCAGTATTTT
TRBD1,TRBJ2-1,TRBV30,CAWSAGQGSPEQFF,TGTGCCTGGAGTGCGGGACAGGGATCCCCTGAGCAGTTCTTC
TRBD1,TRBJ1-2,TRBV7-3,CASSSMGGGTERGYTF,TGTGCCAGCAGCTCCATGGGGGGTGGGACAGAACGGGGCTACACCTTC
TRBD2,TRBJ2-1,TRBV5-1,CASSRGTSGGAYEQFF,TGCGCCAGCAGCAGGGGGACTAGCGGGGGGGCATATGAGCAGTTCTTC
.,TRBJ2-7,TRBV6-1,CASSEGVIREQYF,TGTGCCAGCAGTGAAGGCGTTATTCGGGAGCAGTACTTC
.,TRBJ2-2,TRBV6-4,CASSDSSDTGELFF,TGTGCCAGCAGTGACTCGTCAGACACCGGGGAGCTGTTTTTT
.,TRBJ1-1,TRBV7-9,CASSLASGWTDEAFF,TGTGCCAGCAGCTTAGCCAGTGGGTGGACTGACGAAGCTTTCTTT
.,TRBJ1-3,TRBV5-1,CASSLDTGYSGNTIYF,TGCGCCAGCAGCTTGGACACAGGTTACTCTGGAAACACCATATATTTT